The 26 T cell receptor beta chains below come from one sample, sequenced in a study of CD8 T cells in ankylosing spondylitis. MiXCR was run by TCRdb on the 5' RACE reads, yielding one entry per CDR3 protein. Here the sample spans some 200,000 distinct CDR3 sequences, roughly 18% being singletons. Sequences were obtained from blood, either unsorted or a sorted T cell fraction (not recorded which). The receptors derive from a male donor aged 10-35 years with ankylosing spondylitis or in good health (not recorded which).

This clonotype was seen ten or more times. The rearrangement links TRBV27 to TRBJ1-5; weak D call: TRBD1 (6 bases). Trimming took off 5 bases at V and 6 bases at J, with 11 bases between the two ends. The germline gives CDR1 MNHEY, CDR2 SMNVEV (reference sequence). The CDR3 totals 13 residues. The CDR3 loop reads CASSVRGSQPQHF. As DNA, the CDR3 is TGTGCCAGCAGTGTTAGGGGGAGTCAGCCCCAGCATTTT.

This clonotype was seen at least ten times. V is TRBV11-3 and J is TRBJ2-1; 8 nucleotides align to TRBD2. The CDR3 has 15 amino acids. V lost 2 bases to trimming and J lost 3 bases; unmatched junction nucleotides: 3. Germline V CDR1 and CDR2: SGHNT, YENEEA. The CDR3 DNA reads as TGTGCCAGCAGCTTATCCAGCGGGAGCTACAATGAGCAGTTCTTC. Its translation: CASSLSSGSYNEQFF. The full variable domain, its missing parts supplied by reference TRBV11-3 and TRBJ2-1, is EAGVVQSPRYKIIEKKQPVAFWCNPISGHNTLYWYLQNLGQGPELLIRYENEEAVDDSQLPKDRFSAERLKGVDSTLKIQPAELGDSAVYLCASSLSSGSYNEQFFGPGTRLTVL.

This clonotype was seen ten or more times. The rearrangement links TRBV6-5 to TRBJ1-2; D ambiguous. Germline lookup yields CDR1 MNHEY and CDR2 SVGAGI. V lost 2 bases and J 0 bases, leaving 4 bases between the germline ends. The CDR3 spans 13 residues. CDR3 in amino acids: CASSYRSNYGYTF. In DNA, the CDR3 is TGTGCCAGCAGTTACCGGTCTAACTATGGCTACACCTTC.

The J gene is TRBJ2-5, the V gene TRBV7-2, with a tentative D call TRBD2 (5 bases). Deletions cut 6 bases from V and 0 bases from J, with 14 bases between. This CDR3 has 15 residues. The germline CDR1 and CDR2 sequences are SGHTA and FQGNSA. This CDR3 is CASSPNGENQETQYF. Written as DNA, the CDR3 is TGTGCCAGCAGTCCCAACGGGGAAAACCAAGAGACCCAGTACTTC.

Many counts were recorded for this clonotype. V and J are TRBV11-3 and TRBJ2-3, with D perhaps TRBD1 (5 bases). V lost 3 bases, J lost 8 bases, and 18 bases lay in between. Looked up from germline, CDR1 is SGHNT and CDR2 is YENEEA. The CDR3 length is 15 residues. The CDR3 protein is CASSLTQERLFTQYF. The CDR3 DNA follows: TGTGCCAGCAGCTTGACACAGGAAAGACTTTTTACGCAGTATTTT.

V is TRBV6-2 or TRBV6-3 and J is TRBJ2-1; D is tentatively TRBD1 or TRBD2 (6 bases each). The CDR3 has 13 residues. Between the trimmed V and J ends, which lost 6 bases and 8 bases, there was a span of 14 bases. Germline V CDR1 and CDR2: MNHEY, SVGEGT. This chain's CDR3 is CASRTGAGDEQFF. The CDR3 DNA reads TGTGCCAGCAGGACGGGGGCCGGCGATGAGCAGTTCTTC.

This clonotype came up many times. Here the CDR3 DNA reads TGTGCCAGCAGCTTGGCGAGGGGACAGAACACTGAAGCTTTCTTT. This sequence encodes CASSLARGQNTEAFF. V gene TRBV5-4 combines with J gene TRBJ1-1; TRBD1 is a possible D gene (6 bases). V was pared by 0 bases and J by 1 base, with 10 bases between. The CDR3 sequence is 15 residues long. The germline V gene encodes CDR1 SGHNT and CDR2 YYREEE (reference sequence).

This clonotype was detected ten times or more. CDR3 DNA: TGTGCCACAGGGGCGCCCGGGGAGCTGTTTTTT. Its translation is CATGAPGELFF. The rearrangement uses TRBV3-1 and TRBJ2-2, with D maybe TRBD1 (6 bases). CDR3 length equals 11 residues. Per germline, CDR1 LGHDT and CDR2 YNNKEL (reference sequence). V lost 10 bases to trimming and J lost 6 bases, with 9 bases between them.

The table lists this clonotype with many counts. The chain is built from TRBV6-2 or TRBV6-3 and TRBJ1-5, with 7 nucleotides matching TRBD1. Trimming took 4 bases from V and 7 from J; bases not matched to a gene: 7. Germline-derived CDR1 and CDR2 are MNHEY and SVGEGT. This CDR3 is 14 amino acids long. The CDR3 DNA follows: TGTGCCAGCAGTTTTCCGGAACAGGGGCAGCCCCAGCATTTT. The encoded protein is CASSFPEQGQPQHF.

The chain couples TRBV18 to TRBJ2-1; no reliable D call. Germline V CDR1 and CDR2: KGHSH, LQKENI. V shed 0 bases and J shed 0 bases, with 6 bases lying between them. The CDR3 is 15 residues long. The CDR3, as DNA: TGTGCCAGCTCACCACCACGTGGCTCCTACAATGAGCAGTTCTTC. Translation gives CASSPPRGSYNEQFF.

This clonotype was observed at least ten times. This chain uses TRBV20-1 with TRBJ2-1; D possibly corresponds to TRBD2 (6 bases). The germline V gene has CDR1 DFQATT and CDR2 SNEGSKA (reference sequence). V was shortened by 5 bases and J by 0 bases, with 11 bases between the two germline ends. This CDR3 contains 14 residues. CDR3: CSASEGSSYNEQFF. CDR3 coding DNA: TGCAGTGCTTCGGAGGGGAGCTCCTACAATGAGCAGTTCTTC.

This clonotype was seen repeatedly, ten times or more. V gene TRBV6-5 combines with J gene TRBJ2-6; possible D gene TRBD1, 6 bases. The CDR3 is made up of 16 amino acids. Trimming stripped 4 bases from V and 2 bases from J, with 12 bases between. Germline CDR1 is MNHEY and CDR2 is SVGAGI. The CDR3 is CASSFLGDTGANVLTF. As DNA, the CDR3 is TGTGCCAGCAGTTTTCTGGGGGACACTGGGGCCAACGTCCTGACTTTC.

This clonotype was picked up many times. DNA for the CDR3: TGCAGTGCTAAAAAGGACCGGGTCGGTGGCACTGAAGCTTTCTTT. Its protein is CSAKKDRVGGTEAFF. This chain joins TRBV20-1 and TRBJ1-1; D is ambiguous. CDR3 size: 15 residues. Trimming took off 4 bases at V and 4 bases at J, with 19 bases between the two ends. Germline-derived CDR1 and CDR2 are DFQATT and SNEGSKA (reference sequence).

This chain joins TRBV15 and TRBJ1-2; the D gene is possibly TRBD1 (5 bases). Germline CDR1 is LNHNV and CDR2 is YYDKDF (reference sequence). CDR3 size: 15 residues. V was pared by 0 bases and J by 6 bases, with 14 bases between. The CDR3 sequence is CATSRDLIAGHGYTF. CDR3 in DNA: TGTGCCACCAGCAGAGATCTCATAGCAGGGCATGGCTACACCTTC.

The chain joins TRBV5-6 to TRBJ2-1, with D unresolved. The CDR3 covers 13 residues. Germline CDR1 is SGHDT and CDR2 is YYEEEE. V was clipped by 3 bases and J by 8 bases, with 12 bases between them. The CDR3 sequence is CASSYRLSDEQFF. The DNA for the CDR3 is TGTGCCAGCAGCTACCGGCTTTCGGATGAGCAGTTCTTC.

This clonotype was detected ten times or more. This rearrangement joins TRBV12-3 or TRBV12-4 to TRBJ2-7, with TRBD1 identical over 7 bases. J lost 4 bases, V lost 5 bases, and 8 bases had no gene match. CDR3 length equals 14 residues. CDR3 protein: CASSPGTETYEQYF. CDR3 nucleotides: TGTGCCAGCAGTCCCGGGACAGAGACGTACGAGCAGTACTTC.

The rearrangement joins TRBV4-2 to TRBJ1-5; D is ambiguous. The CDR3 runs to 15 residues. In germline, CDR1 is LGHNA, CDR2 YNFKEQ. With 0 bases removed from V and 3 bases from J, the gap between germline ends came to 9 bases. This CDR3 is CASSQEGQINQPQHF. CDR3 nucleotide sequence: TGTGCCAGCAGCCAAGAAGGTCAGATCAATCAGCCCCAGCATTTT.

This clonotype was counted ten times or more. This sequence joins TRBV6-5 and TRBJ2-3, with 8 bases lining up with TRBD1. This CDR3 is built from 14 residues. Trimming cost V 10 bases and J 2 bases; bases outside gene matches: 8. Per germline, CDR1 MNHEY and CDR2 SVGAGI. This CDR3 reads CATGQGRVTDTQYF. CDR3 DNA: TGTGCCACCGGACAGGGACGTGTCACAGATACGCAGTATTTT.

This clonotype occurred a few times. The chain recombines TRBV27 with TRBJ1-1; D ambiguous. The CDR3 totals 16 residues. The V gene's germline CDR1 is MNHEY and CDR2 SMNVEV (reference sequence). The germline V and J ends were trimmed by 5 bases and 1 base, with 17 bases remaining between them. The CDR3 sequence: CASSPWLKRKNTEAFF. The DNA of the CDR3 is TGTGCCAGCAGTCCCTGGCTTAAGAGAAAGAACACTGAAGCTTTCTTT.

This clonotype has only a few counts. The genes are TRBV20-1 and TRBJ2-3, with 9 bases that match TRBD2. J gave up 0 bases and V 0 bases, and 7 bases lay outside the gene matches. Germline V gene lookup returns CDR1 DFQATT and CDR2 SNEGSKA (reference sequence). This CDR3 region has 17 residues. This CDR3 reads CSARDRSGTSSTDTQYF. The CDR3 DNA follows: TGCAGTGCTAGAGATCGTTCCGGGACTAGCAGCACAGATACGCAGTATTTT.

In nucleotides, the CDR3 is TGTGCCATCAGTGACCCCGACTTTCCATACGAGCAGTACGTC. Translation: CAISDPDFPYEQYV. The chain couples TRBV10-3 to TRBJ2-7; no reliable D call. Trimming removed 3 bases at V and 4 bases at J, with 13 bases between. CDR1 is ENHRY and CDR2 is SYGVKD in the germline V gene. The CDR3 loop spans 14 amino acids.

Ten or more counts support this clonotype. This chain uses TRBV12-3 or TRBV12-4 with TRBJ2-1; D remains unclear. The CDR3 has 15 residues. Deletions cut 7 bases from V and 2 bases from J, with 15 bases between. In DNA form, the CDR3 reads TGTGCCAGCACCATCTGGGAAGCGACCTACAATGAGCAGTTCTTC. The encoded protein is CASTIWEATYNEQFF.

V usage is TRBV6-6 and J usage is TRBJ2-7, with unresolved D. From germline, CDR1 is MNHNY and CDR2 SVGAGI (reference sequence). The germline V and J ends were trimmed by 6 bases and 4 bases, with 13 bases remaining between them. This CDR3 has 13 amino acids. This CDR3 is CASSPDGRYEQYF. The CDR3 nucleotides are TGTGCCAGCAGCCCAGACGGCCGATACGAGCAGTACTTC.

This clonotype was seen many times. The chain links TRBV12-3 or TRBV12-4 to TRBJ2-5, with D perhaps TRBD2 (6 bases). V dropped 3 bases and J dropped 2 bases, with 16 bases sitting between them. The CDR3 totals 16 residues. CDR3 residues: CASSFAVLAEQETQYF. In nucleotides, the CDR3 is TGTGCCAGCAGTTTTGCGGTCTTAGCGGAACAAGAGACCCAGTACTTC.

This clonotype has a handful of counts. The rearrangement links TRBV30 to TRBJ2-3; no firm D call. Germline V lookup: CDR1 GTSNPN, CDR2 SVGIG (reference sequence). This CDR3 contains 15 residues. V lost 0 bases and J lost 3, with 13 bases in between. CDR3: CAWSVAFLPTDTQYF. CDR3 bases: TGTGCCTGGAGTGTAGCTTTCCTCCCAACAGATACGCAGTATTTT.

This clonotype has a count of ten or more. The chain links TRBV29-1 to TRBJ1-5; the match to TRBD1 covers 10 bases. In germline, CDR1 is SQVTM, CDR2 ANQGSEA. The ends lost 7 bases at V and 6 bases at J; junction bases unmatched: 6. CDR3 length equals 13 residues. The CDR3 here is CSAGQGGGQPQHF. CDR3 sequence (DNA): TGCAGCGCAGGACAGGGGGGCGGTCAGCCCCAGCATTTT.